Detailed here is one T cell receptor (beta chain). Its antigen is as yet unknown. The people who gave samples were healthy Caucasians from Russia, aged 6 to 90. Per sample, a minimum of 6.5 million PBMCs were isolated. In germline, CDR1 is LGHDT, CDR2 YNNKEL (reference sequence). The V gene lost 6 bases and the J gene lost 3 bases, with 9 bases spanning the gap. The CDR3 spans 12 residues. A second PCR of roughly 6 to 12 cycles used a sample-barcoded 5' primer and a J-beta primer mix. Each CDR3 protein gets one entry after TCRdb re-called the 5' RACE reads with MiXCR. The sample carries 580,000 or so distinct CDR3 sequences, around half recorded once. The data belong to a study of blood T cells in healthy people across ages. Broader study findings: With age, beta diversity per million T cells declined roughly linearly, significantly by about 37. Higher diversity and more naive CD4+ cells were features of long-lived donors, compared to aged donors.

The V gene is TRBV3-1, the J gene TRBJ2-7; D gene ambiguous. The receptor was isolated from a man of 80 years or more in good health. Sample: blood. The DNA of the CDR3 is TGTGCCAGCAGGCGTCTCCTCTACGAGCAGTACTTC. Translation: CASRRLLYEQYF.